A single TCR beta chain is shown here with its context. Its antigen is currently unknown. These data belong to a study of cytomegalovirus exposure and HLA in healthy donors. Study-level results: Later analysis placed DRB1 highest and HLA-C lowest in TCR association rates, which differed by HLA locus. Later analysis suggested most CMV-associated TCR beta chains were HLA-restricted.

The study ran its PCR with 60 Vbeta and 13 Jbeta primers. Sequencing was performed with immunoSEQ multiplex PCR; in TCRdb, only in-frame clones are kept and a portion is missing. The table shows tens of thousands of clones, with about 65% occurring only once. The CDR3 totals 14 residues. Germline V CDR1 and CDR2: SGHRS, YFSETQ. Trimming shortened V by 0 bases and J by 4 bases, and 10 bases separated the two germline ends. The receptor comes from a woman aged 30 to 39 in good health and CMV-seronegative. V and J are TRBV5-1 and TRBJ1-2; D is undetermined. Sequenced sample: PBMCs. Written as DNA, the CDR3 is TGCGCCAGCAGCTTGGGCCCCGAGGGCTATGGCTACACCTTC. Its translation: CASSLGPEGYGYTF.